The clone carrying this T cell receptor (beta chain) was observed a few times. Its antigen is not identified. V gave up 3 bases and J gave up 2 bases; unmatched junction bases: 2. Germline loops: CDR1 LGHNA, CDR2 YNFKEQ. CDR3 size: 15 residues. Amplification of the TCR beta CDR3 regions used RNA transcripts (as template). Investigators did first-round RT-PCR with HTBI primers, then second-round multiplex PCR. TCRdb processed the multiplex PCR reads anew with MiXCR; each CDR3 protein has one entry. This sample has 200,000 to 250,000 distinct CDR3 sequences, with 20% to 25% found just once. These data come from a study of Graves' ophthalmopathy and Graves' hyperthyroidism. Findings and caveats of the study: Blood samples also showed most expanded thyroid clonotypes exceeding 0.001 frequency. Using 13 signatures, a model distinguished ophthalmopathy from stable hyperthyroidism, reaching 85% to 90% sensitivity and about 81% specificity. Ophthalmopathy progression predictions by the model showed about 79% specificity and about 70% sensitivity.

The receptor's source is a woman between 50 and 59 years old with Graves' ophthalmopathy. Material: peripheral blood. The chain uses TRBV4-2 and TRBJ2-7, with 12 bases that match TRBD1. The CDR3 loop is CASSQGDRGPYEQYF. CDR3 bases: TGTGCCAGCAGCCAGGGGGACAGGGGGCCCTACGAGCAGTACTTC.